The 12 T cell receptor beta chains below come from one sample, sequenced in a study of blood T cell repertoires in COVID-19. Assay used: immunoSEQ multiplex PCR; TCRdb lists only in-frame clones, some missing. The sample lists hundreds of thousands of clones; about nine tenths were seen once. The sample was PBMCs or T cells enriched from blood (not recorded which). The receptors come from an older woman who had recovered from COVID-19.

The J gene is TRBJ1-2, the V gene TRBV23-1; D is possibly TRBD1 (5 bases). TRBV23-1 is an ORF for which the function is uncertain. This CDR3 has 14 residues. The V end lost 0 bases, the J end lost 4 bases, and 9 bases lay between the germline ends. CDR3: CASSQSGQIYGYTF. For the CDR3, the DNA is TGCGCCAGCAGTCAATCGGGGCAGATCTATGGCTACACCTTC.

V is TRBV4-1 and J is TRBJ1-2; 8 nucleotides agree with TRBD1. The CDR3 runs to 16 residues. Germline V gene sequence: CDR1 MGHRA, CDR2 YSYEKL. The V gene end was trimmed by 2 bases and the J gene end by 7 bases; junction bases not matched to a gene: 12. CDR3 sequence: CASSQPTRTGLSGYTF. The CDR3 nucleotides read TGCGCCAGCAGCCAACCTACTCGGACAGGGTTAAGTGGCTACACCTTC.

This chain connects TRBV13 to TRBJ2-3, with a tentative D call TRBD1 (5 bases). The CDR3 spans 16 residues. Germline V lookup: CDR1 PRHDT, CDR2 FYEKMQ (reference sequence). The V end was cut by 0 bases, the J end by 0 bases, with 10 bases between. CDR3 sequence reads: CASSLGQGSSTDTQYF. As DNA, the CDR3 is TGTGCCAGCAGCTTAGGCCAGGGCTCCAGCACAGATACGCAGTATTTT. Full variable domain (outside the CDR3, taken from reference TRBV13 and TRBJ2-3): AAGVIQSPRHLIKEKRETATLKCYPIPRHDTVYWYQQGPGQDPQFLISFYEKMQSDKGSIPDRFSAQQFSDYHSELNMSSLELGDSALYFCASSLGQGSSTDTQYFGPGTRLTVL.

The CDR3 bases are TGTGCCAGCTCACCAGGGAGCTCGAACACTGAAGCTTTCTTT. It is translated as CASSPGSSNTEAFF. V gene TRBV18 combines with J gene TRBJ1-1; D gene unclear. V was trimmed by 2 bases and J by 1 base, leaving 8 bases between them. The germline V gene has CDR1 KGHSH and CDR2 LQKENI. The CDR3 length is 14 residues.

The rearrangement links TRBV28 to TRBJ2-3; D remains ambiguous. The V end lost 0 bases, the J end lost 6 bases, and 10 bases lay between the germline ends. CDR1 and CDR2 (germline): MDHEN, SYDVKM. The CDR3 is 14 amino acids. CDR3 sequence reads: CASSLWTLHDTQYF. The CDR3 DNA is TGTGCCAGCAGTTTATGGACACTCCACGATACGCAGTATTTT.

This chain uses TRBV19 with TRBJ1-6; possible D gene TRBD1, 5 bases. This CDR3 region has 14 residues. In germline, CDR1 is LNHDA, CDR2 SQIVND (reference sequence). V lost 3 bases to trimming and J lost 10 bases, with 13 bases between them. CDR3 loop: CASSITRVDSPLHF. The CDR3 DNA follows: TGTGCCAGTAGTATTACCAGGGTCGACTCACCCCTCCACTTT.

This clone was detected once. V gene TRBV2 combines with J gene TRBJ1-2; 11 bases fit TRBD1. V lost 3 bases, J lost 7 bases, and 7 bases stayed unmatched. This CDR3 is built from 15 residues. Germline CDR1 and CDR2: SNHLY and FYNNEI. DNA of the CDR3: TGTGCCAGCAGTGATCAGGACAGGGGGCTCGGTGGCTACACCTTC. The encoded protein is CASSDQDRGLGGYTF.

V gene TRBV19 combines with J gene TRBJ1-2; 7 bases are shared with TRBD1. Germline loops: CDR1 LNHDA, CDR2 SQIVND (reference sequence). CDR3 length: 15 residues. The ends lost 3 bases at V and 7 bases at J; junction bases unmatched: 11. CDR3 coding DNA: TGTGCCAGTAGTATTTTTAGGGGGCAAGGAGTTGGCTACACCTTC. This sequence encodes CASSIFRGQGVGYTF.

This sequence joins TRBV19 and TRBJ1-3; 8 bases align to TRBD1. V was clipped by 7 bases and J by 4 bases; unmatched bases: 12. Per the germline V gene, CDR1 is LNHDA and CDR2 is SQIVND (reference sequence). The CDR3 extends over 16 amino acids. CDR3 bases: TGTGCCAGTACTACGAGACAGGGGTCGAAGGGAAACACCATATATTTT. Its protein product is CASTTRQGSKGNTIYF.

This clone appeared a few times. The V gene is TRBV6-1, the J gene TRBJ2-7; D is uncertain. V was clipped by 2 bases and J by 1 base, with 9 bases between them. CDR1 is MNHNS, CDR2 SASEGT, per germline. The CDR3 length is 14 residues. CDR3 protein: CASSELGRSYEQYV. The CDR3 nucleotides are TGTGCCAGCAGTGAATTGGGCCGATCCTACGAGCAGTACGTC.

DNA for the CDR3: TGTGCCACCAGCAGTCGACAGGGAACTGAAGCTTTCTTT. Encoded protein: CATSSRQGTEAFF. The chain has TRBV15 and TRBJ1-1; TRBD1 matches 7 bases. The CDR3 is 13 amino acids. The V gene's germline CDR1 is LNHNV and CDR2 YYDKDF (reference sequence). V dropped 3 bases and J dropped 5; count of bases not matched to a gene: 3.

The chain employs TRBV3-1 (or the pseudogene TRBV3-2) and TRBJ1-2; 12 bases are a match to TRBD1. The length of the CDR3 is 17 residues. Unmatched junction bases numbered 11, after V lost 5 bases and J lost 4 bases. Germline CDR1 LGHDT, CDR2 YNNKEL (reference sequence). DNA of the CDR3: TGTGCCAGCAGCAAGGGACAGGGGGCCCCCTCATCCTATGGCTACACCTTC. Protein product: CASSKGQGAPSSYGYTF.